Below are 3 T cell receptor beta chains sequenced from a single sample in a study of radiation and T cells in renal cell carcinoma. The table came from immunoSEQ multiplex PCR; TCRdb's copy has only in-frame clones and leaves some out. The repertoire holds fewer than 200,000 clones, with about 88% as singletons. The time point denotes: blood 4 weeks post-SBRT, at nephrectomy. Treatment: 15 Gy SBRT to primary tumor, nephrectomy 4 weeks later. Sequenced here: blood, sampled from a patient whose treatment included radiotherapy and nephrectomy. The receptors shown here come from a woman in her 50s with renal cell carcinoma.

This chain links TRBV7-2 with TRBJ1-3; D possibly corresponds to TRBD1 (5 bases). Between the trimmed V and J ends, which lost 5 bases and 0 bases, there was a span of 14 bases. The germline V gene has CDR1 SGHTA and CDR2 FQGNSA. The CDR3 totals 16 residues. CDR3 amino acids: CASSKGPRNSGNTIYF. CDR3 nucleotides: TGTGCCAGCAGCAAGGGACCGCGGAACTCTGGAAACACCATATATTTT.

This clone has more than one count but fewer than ten. The chain couples TRBV19 to TRBJ2-3; either TRBD1 or TRBD2 may fit D (5 bases each). Trimming left V 5 bases short and J 3 bases short, with 12 bases between. The germline V gene has CDR1 LNHDA and CDR2 SQIVND (reference sequence). The CDR3 has 14 residues. The CDR3 loop is CASSPRDLTDTQYF. The CDR3 coding sequence is TGTGCCAGTAGTCCCCGGGACCTAACAGATACGCAGTATTTT.

This clone appeared a few times. The chain carries TRBV30 and TRBJ2-1; 7 nucleotides agree with TRBD2. V lost 0 bases and J lost 9; bases outside the gene matches: 17. CDR1 is GTSNPN and CDR2 is SVGIG in the germline V gene (reference sequence). The CDR3 covers 17 residues. CDR3: CAWSVKLGGGKKGEQFF. DNA for the CDR3: TGTGCCTGGAGTGTTAAGTTGGGCGGGGGTAAAAAAGGTGAGCAGTTCTTC.